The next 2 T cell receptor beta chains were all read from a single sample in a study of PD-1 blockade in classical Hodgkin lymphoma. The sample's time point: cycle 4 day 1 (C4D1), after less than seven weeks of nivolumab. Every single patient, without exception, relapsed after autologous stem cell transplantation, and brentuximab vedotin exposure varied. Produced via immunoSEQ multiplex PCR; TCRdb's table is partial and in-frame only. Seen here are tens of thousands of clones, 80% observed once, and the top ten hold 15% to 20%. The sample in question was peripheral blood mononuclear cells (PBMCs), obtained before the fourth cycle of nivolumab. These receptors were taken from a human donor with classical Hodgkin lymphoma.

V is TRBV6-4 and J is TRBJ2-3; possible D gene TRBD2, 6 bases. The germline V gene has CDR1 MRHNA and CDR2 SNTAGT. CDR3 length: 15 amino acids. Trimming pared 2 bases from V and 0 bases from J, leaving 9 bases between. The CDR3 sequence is CASSDIAGSTDTQYF. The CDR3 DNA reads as TGTGCCAGCAGTGACATTGCGGGGAGCACAGATACGCAGTATTTT.

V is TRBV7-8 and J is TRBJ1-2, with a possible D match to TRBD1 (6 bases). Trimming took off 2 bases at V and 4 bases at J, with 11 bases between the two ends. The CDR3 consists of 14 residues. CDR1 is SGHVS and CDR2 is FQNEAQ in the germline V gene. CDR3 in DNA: TGTGCCAGCAGCTTAAGGGGGGCAGGCTATGGCTACACCTTC. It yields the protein CASSLRGAGYGYTF.